What follows is one TCR beta chain and its context. TCRdb's copy holds only in-frame clones and misses some; the assay was immunoSEQ multiplex PCR. This table holds approximately 97,000 clones, 70% to 90% found once. This entry comes from a study of control samples from healthy donors and cancer patients. Material: blood. The receptor was isolated from a man between 25 and 39 years old in good health.

The CDR3 here is CASSLNGRRETQYF. Here the CDR3 DNA reads TGTGCCAGCAGCTTAAATGGGCGGCGGGAGACCCAGTACTTC. The J gene is TRBJ2-5, the V gene TRBV7-2; no definite D call. This CDR3 is 14 amino acids long. Germline V lookup: CDR1 SGHTA, CDR2 FQGNSA. The V end was cut by 2 bases, the J end by 5 bases, with 12 bases between.